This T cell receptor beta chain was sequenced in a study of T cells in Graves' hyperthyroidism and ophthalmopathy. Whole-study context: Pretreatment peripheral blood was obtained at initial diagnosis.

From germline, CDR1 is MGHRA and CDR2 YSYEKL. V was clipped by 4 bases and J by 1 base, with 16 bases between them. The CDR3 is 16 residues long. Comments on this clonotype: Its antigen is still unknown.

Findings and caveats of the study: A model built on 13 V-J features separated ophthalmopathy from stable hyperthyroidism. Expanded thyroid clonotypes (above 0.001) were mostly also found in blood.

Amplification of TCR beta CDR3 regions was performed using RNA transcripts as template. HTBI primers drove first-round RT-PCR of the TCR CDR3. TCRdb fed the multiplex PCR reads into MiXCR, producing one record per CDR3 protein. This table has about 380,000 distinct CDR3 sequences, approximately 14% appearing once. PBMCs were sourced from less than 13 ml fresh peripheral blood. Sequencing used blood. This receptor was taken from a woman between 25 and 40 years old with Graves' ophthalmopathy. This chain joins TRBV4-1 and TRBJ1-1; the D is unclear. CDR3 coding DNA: TGCGCCAGCAGCCCCCGGGTGGGAGAGAGGAACACTGAAGCTTTCTTT. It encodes CASSPRVGERNTEAFF.